This TCR beta chain was retrieved from a study of post-analysis software for immune sequencing data. In germline, CDR1 is MNHEY, CDR2 SVGEGT. The CDR3 runs 18 residues. V lost 6 bases, J lost 7 bases, and 13 bases stayed unmatched. Study-level results: In patients, five or six TRBV segments were more frequent than in controls, with TRBV5-6, TRBV5-1 and TRBV20-1 among them.

About this clonotype itself: Its antigen is undetermined.

Built from TCR beta cDNA, the libraries had unique molecular identifiers in them. TCRdb reprocessed the PCR reads via MiXCR and lists one record per CDR3 protein. The table includes about 500,000 distinct CDR3 sequences, under 55% detected once. The chain carries TRBV6-2 or TRBV6-3 and TRBJ2-1, with 15 positions matching TRBD2. The sequence was obtained from a girl under 18 with multiple sclerosis. Sequencing was carried out using blood. The CDR3 is CASRLQTRTSGRENEQFF. The CDR3 coding sequence is TGTGCCAGCAGACTCCAAACCAGGACTAGCGGGAGGGAGAATGAGCAGTTCTTC.